Listed below are T cell receptor beta chains from one sample, sequenced in a study of tumor-infiltrating lymphocytes in primary liver carcinoma. TCRdb re-analysed the multiplex PCR reads in MiXCR, keeping a single row per CDR3 protein. The sample carries around 330,000 distinct CDR3 sequences, nearly 60% recorded once. The material sequenced was peripheral blood. Every receptor here comes from a woman in her twenties or thirties with primary liver carcinoma and hepatitis B virus infection. The CDR3 runs from the conserved cysteine through the conserved F or W. The D gene is left open where the match is weak. The size entry is marked missing in some rows and otherwise reads once, few, many or a size class.

D,J,size,V,DNA,CDR3
NA,TRBJ1-5,many,TRBV11-2,TGTGCCAGCAGCTTAGGACCCGGCCGCAATCAGCCCCAGCATTTT,CASSLGPGRNQPQHF
TRBD1,TRBJ2-7,NA,TRBV6-6,TGTGCCAGCAGTACAGCTAGGACAGGGTCACACGAGCAGTACTTC,CASSTARTGSHEQYF
NA,TRBJ1-1,many,TRBV29-1,TGCAGCGTTGAAGATGCGGTTGGGCTAAAAGCTTTCTTT,CSVEDAVGLKAFF
NA,TRBJ2-1,NA,TRBV12-3/TRBV12-4,TGTGCCAGCAGTAAGTACAATGAGCAGTTCTTC,CASSKYNEQFF
TRBD1,TRBJ1-2,few,TRBV6-2/TRBV6-3,TGTGCCAGCACCTCCTCCGGGGCAGGGGGCCACTACACCTTC,CASTSSGAGGHYTF
NA,TRBJ1-2,once,TRBV12-3/TRBV12-4,TGTGCCAGCACCCTCTTCCCCCTAGGGAGGTATGGCTACACCTTC,CASTLFPLGRYGYTF
NA,TRBJ2-5,NA,TRBV11-2,TGTGCCAGCAGCTCGAGACCCGGCGTTGGTGCCCACTACTTC,CASSSRPGVGAHYF
TRBD1,TRBJ2-7,many,TRBV12-3/TRBV12-4,TGTGCCAGCACCCAGGCCGGGACAGAGTCCTACGAGCAGTACTTC,CASTQAGTESYEQYF
TRBD2,TRBJ2-7,NA,TRBV6-5,TGTGCCAGCAGTGTAAAGGGACTAGCGGGACGGGGGCAGTACTTC,CASSVKGLAGRGQYF
NA,TRBJ2-3,NA,TRBV6-5,TGTGCCAGCAGCCGAAGTATGGAAGCAGATACGCAGTATTTT,CASSRSMEADTQYF
NA,TRBJ2-7,NA,TRBV11-2,TGTACCAGCAGCTTCACCCGCCACGAGCACAACTTC,CTSSFTRHEHNF
NA,TRBJ2-1,NA,TRBV30,TGTGCCTGGGACCAGGTGCTGGTTTATGAGCAGTTCTTC,CAWDQVLVYEQFF
TRBD2,TRBJ2-2,NA,TRBV4-1,TGCGCCAGCAGCCAGGGGACTAGCGGGAGTAATTTCCGGGAGCCGTTTTTT,CASSQGTSGSNFREPFF
NA,TRBJ2-2,many,TRBV11-2,TGTGCCAGCAGTCGGGACGGGAACACCGGGGAGCTGTTTTTT,CASSRDGNTGELFF
TRBD2,TRBJ2-1,NA,TRBV6-1,TGTGCCAGGGCGGGAGGACGGGGGATCAATGAGCGGTTCTTC,CARAGGRGINERFF
NA,TRBJ2-1,NA,TRBV12-3/TRBV12-4,TGTGCCAGCAGTTTCAGTTGGGGGGAGTACAATGAGCAGTTCTTC,CASSFSWGEYNEQFF
NA,TRBJ1-2,few,TRBV28,TGTGCCAGCAGTTCCCACGGAGACTTCTATGGCTACACCTTC,CASSSHGDFYGYTF
NA,TRBJ2-5,NA,TRBV7-9,TGTGCCAGCAGCTTAACGCCGGGACCCCAAGAGACCCAGTACTTC,CASSLTPGPQETQYF